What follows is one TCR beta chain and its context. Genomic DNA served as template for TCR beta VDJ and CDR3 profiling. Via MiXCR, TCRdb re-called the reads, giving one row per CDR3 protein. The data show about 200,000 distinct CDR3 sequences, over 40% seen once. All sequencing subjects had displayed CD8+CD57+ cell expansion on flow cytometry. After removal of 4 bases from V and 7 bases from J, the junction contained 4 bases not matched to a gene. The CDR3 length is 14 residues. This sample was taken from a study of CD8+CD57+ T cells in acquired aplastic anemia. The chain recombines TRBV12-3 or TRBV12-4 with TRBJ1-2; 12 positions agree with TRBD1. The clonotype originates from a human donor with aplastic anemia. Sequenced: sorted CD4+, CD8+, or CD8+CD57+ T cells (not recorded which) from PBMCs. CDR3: CASSWDRGQSGYTF. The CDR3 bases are TGTGCCAGCAGTTGGGACAGGGGGCAAAGTGGCTACACCTTC.